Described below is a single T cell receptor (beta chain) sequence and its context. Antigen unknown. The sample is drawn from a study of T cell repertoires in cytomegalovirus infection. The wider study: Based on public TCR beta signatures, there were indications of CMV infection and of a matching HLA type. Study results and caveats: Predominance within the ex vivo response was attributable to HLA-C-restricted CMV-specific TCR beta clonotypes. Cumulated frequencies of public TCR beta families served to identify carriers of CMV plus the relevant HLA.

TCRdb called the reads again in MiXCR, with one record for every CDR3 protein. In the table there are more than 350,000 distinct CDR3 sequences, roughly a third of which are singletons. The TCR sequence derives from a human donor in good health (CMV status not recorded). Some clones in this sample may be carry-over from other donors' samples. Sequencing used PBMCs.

CDR3 nucleotides: TGTGCCAGCAGTGATTCGGGGGGCGTGGATGGCTACACCTTC. As protein: CASSDSGGVDGYTF. The V and J genes are TRBV2 and TRBJ1-2; the D gene is possibly TRBD1 (6 bases). Germline V CDR1 and CDR2: SNHLY, FYNNEI. Between the trimmed V and J ends, which lost 3 bases and 6 bases, there was a span of 14 bases. The CDR3 loop spans 14 amino acids.